These 6 T cell receptor beta chains originate from one sample sequenced in a study of blood T cell repertoires in COVID-19. Profiled with immunoSEQ multiplex PCR; TCRdb holds only in-frame clones, not every one. The sample consists of 150,000 or so clones, just over 90% of them appearing once. The sequenced material came from peripheral blood. The receptors here all came from a man younger than 35 with acute or convalescent COVID-19.

The rearrangement links TRBV12-3 or TRBV12-4 to TRBJ1-1; D remains unclear. The CDR3 is 12 residues long. Trimming took 0 bases from V and 7 from J, leaving 6 bases between them. The CDR3 loop is CASSLAYSEAFF. The CDR3 DNA follows: TGTGCCAGCAGTTTAGCTTACAGTGAAGCTTTCTTT.

This clone has only a few counts. The chain uses TRBV7-9 and TRBJ2-3; 8 positions agree with TRBD1. The CDR3 runs to 15 residues. Germline values: CDR1 SEHNR, CDR2 FQNEAQ (reference sequence). The V segment lost 1 base and the J segment 4 bases; nucleotides outside the gene matches: 4. In nucleotides, the CDR3 is TGTGCCAGCAGCTTAGGGACAGGGCGGCCAGATACGCAGTATTTT. It encodes CASSLGTGRPDTQYF.

The genes are TRBV5-1 and TRBJ2-3, with D possibly TRBD2 on 6 matching bases. CDR3 length: 14 residues. Germline CDR1 SGHRS, CDR2 YFSETQ. The germline V and J ends were trimmed by 4 bases and 4 bases, with 13 bases remaining between them. Here the CDR3 reads CASSRDSSPDTQYF. Here the CDR3 DNA reads TGCGCCAGCAGCCGGGACTCCTCCCCAGATACGCAGTATTTT.

This clone was picked up a small number of times. V is TRBV9 and J is TRBJ1-2; 9 bases fit TRBD1. With 4 bases clipped from V and 3 bases from J, the junction kept 1 base outside the gene matches. The CDR3 totals 13 residues. The germline V gene encodes CDR1 SGDLS and CDR2 YYNGEE. The DNA of the CDR3 is TGTGCCAGCAGCCGGACAGGGGACTATGGCTACACCTTC. Protein: CASSRTGDYGYTF.

The chain is built from TRBV19 and TRBJ2-7, with a weak D call TRBD1 (5 bases). Germline V gene lookup returns CDR1 LNHDA and CDR2 SQIVND (reference sequence). Trimming took off 3 bases at V and 0 bases at J, with 9 bases between the two ends. This CDR3 contains 14 residues. This CDR3 reads CASSIDSSSYEQYF. The CDR3 region has the DNA TGTGCCAGTAGTATCGACAGCAGCTCCTACGAGCAGTACTTC. The entire variable domain, with the rest obtained from reference TRBV19 and TRBJ2-7, is as follows: DGGITQSPKYLFRKEGQNVTLSCEQNLNHDAMYWYRQDPGQGLRLIYYSQIVNDFQKGDIAEGYSVSREKKESFPLTVTSAQKNPTAFYLCASSIDSSSYEQYFGPGTRLTVT.

The gene calls are TRBV7-6 and TRBJ1-1; D might be TRBD1 (5 bases). Trimming removed 2 bases from V and 0 bases from J, with 19 bases in between. Per germline, CDR1 SGHVS and CDR2 FNYEAQ. The CDR3 loop spans 18 amino acids. CDR3 in DNA: TGTGCCAGCAGCTTAAACCAACTAAGGGGTCTCATGAACACTGAAGCTTTCTTT. This translates into CASSLNQLRGLMNTEAFF.